Below, 4 T cell receptor beta chains from the same sample are listed, as sequenced in a study of identical twins. TCRdb itself ran the 5' RACE reads through MiXCR, one entry per CDR3 protein. The repertoire consists of 1.5 million to 2 million distinct CDR3 sequences, with less than 40% occurring once and the leading ten covering about 0.27%. The sample taken for sequencing was cord blood. Every receptor here comes from a newborn girl in good health.

The sample holds a few counts of this clonotype. The chain is built from TRBV28 and TRBJ2-1; D is unclear. The CDR3 has 16 amino acids. The germline V gene encodes CDR1 MDHEN and CDR2 SYDVKM. V lost 5 bases, J lost 0 bases, and 14 bases lay in between. The CDR3, as DNA: TGTGCCAGCAGTACCCGACCCAAGAGCTCCTACAATGAGCAGTTCTTC. Translated, it gives CASSTRPKSSYNEQFF.

This clonotype occurred many times. The chain couples TRBV10-3 to TRBJ1-2; TRBD1 is a possible D gene (5 bases). The CDR3 extends over 12 amino acids. Germline assignment: CDR1 ENHRY and CDR2 SYGVKD. V gave up 8 bases and J gave up 7 bases, with 14 bases separating them. CDR3 nucleotide sequence: TGTGCCATCCAGACAGAGCCGAGTGGCTACACCTTC. The encoded protein is CAIQTEPSGYTF.

The chain recombines TRBV13 with TRBJ2-7; no clear D gene. This CDR3 spans 15 amino acids. Germline V CDR1 and CDR2: PRHDT, FYEKMQ (reference sequence). Trimming took 5 bases from V and 3 from J, leaving 17 bases between them. CDR3 residues: CASSPESTPLYEQYF. For the CDR3, the DNA is TGTGCCAGCAGCCCTGAATCGACACCTCTCTACGAGCAGTACTTC.

This clonotype was seen a handful of times. A read error may produce the germline difference seen at one junction end. The V gene is TRBV7-6, the J gene TRBJ2-3; D is perhaps TRBD2 (6 bases). CDR1 is SGHVS and CDR2 is FNYEAQ in the germline V gene. This CDR3 spans 16 amino acids. In DNA form, the CDR3 reads TGTGCTAGCAGCTTGGCGTCGGCTAGCGTCACAGATACGCAGTATTTT. Translating it yields CASSLASASVTDTQYF.